Only a few counts were recorded for the clone carrying this T cell receptor (beta chain). Sequencing used immunoSEQ multiplex PCR; TCRdb keeps in-frame clones, though not all of them. The data show almost 90,000 clones, roughly 86% seen once. This sample was taken from a study of control samples from healthy donors and cancer patients. The source of this sequence is a man aged 25-45 years in good health. Sequenced input: blood.

CDR3 nucleotide sequence: TGTGCCAGCAGCGTAGCTACTGGGTACGAGCAGTACTTC. Encoded protein: CASSVATGYEQYF. V is TRBV9 and J is TRBJ2-7; D call uncertain. Germline-derived CDR1 and CDR2 are SGDLS and YYNGEE. The V gene lost 0 bases and the J gene lost 4 bases, with 8 bases spanning the gap. The CDR3 runs 13 residues.